The 18 T cell receptor beta chains reported below all come from one sample, sequenced in a study of vaccination effects on CD4 cells after COVID-19. Which antigens these TCRs recognize remains unknown. Clones were read by immunoSEQ multiplex PCR, and TCRdb kept only the in-frame ones, dropping some. This sample has 50,000 to 60,000 clones; 78% occur once, and the top ten carry about 4.5%. The culture ran for nine to ten days, and then CD4+ T cells were isolated. All participants had two doses of either the BNT162b2 or mRNA-1273 vaccine. The material sequenced was CD4+ T cells from PBMCs cultured without peptide, taken after COVID-19 vaccination. These receptor sequences come from a human donor who received a COVID-19 vaccine.

The chain combines TRBV27 with TRBJ1-1, with D perhaps matching TRBD1 (5 bases). V shed 0 bases and J shed 3 bases, with 5 bases lying between them. This CDR3 contains 13 residues. Germline CDR1 is MNHEY and CDR2 is SMNVEV (reference sequence). In DNA form, the CDR3 reads TGTGCCAGCAGTTTATCCAGGGACACTGAAGCTTTCTTT. Translated, it gives CASSLSRDTEAFF.

The chain recombines TRBV18 with TRBJ1-3; D is possibly TRBD1 (6 bases). Trimming removed 3 bases at V and 2 bases at J, with 11 bases between. The CDR3 totals 15 residues. Germline CDR1 is KGHSH and CDR2 is LQKENI. The CDR3 sequence is CASSPLGATGNTIYF. The CDR3 bases are TGTGCCAGCTCACCGCTGGGGGCTACTGGAAACACCATATATTTT. The full variable domain, completed using reference TRBV18 and TRBJ1-3, is NAGVMQNPRHLVRRRGQEARLRCSPMKGHSHVYWYRQLPEEGLKFMVYLQKENIIDESGMPKERFSAEFPKEGPSILRIQQVVRGDSAAYFCASSPLGATGNTIYFGEGSWLTVV.

This chain connects TRBV12-3 or TRBV12-4 to TRBJ1-1; D remains unclear. The V gene lost 1 base and the J gene lost 1 base, with 4 bases spanning the gap. The CDR3 totals 13 residues. The CDR3 DNA follows: TGTGCCAGCAGTTTAGGCAGGAACACTGAAGCTTTCTTT. Translating gives CASSLGRNTEAFF.

The chain is built from TRBV5-1 and TRBJ2-1; no reliable D call. The V gene's germline CDR1 is SGHRS and CDR2 YFSETQ. The CDR3 runs 12 residues. The ends were cut back, 4 bases at V and 5 bases at J, with 7 bases in the middle. CDR3 nucleotide sequence: TGCGCCAGCAGCAGTGGAGACAATGAGCAGTTCTTC. It yields the protein CASSSGDNEQFF.

This chain joins TRBV15 and TRBJ1-5, with D maybe TRBD1 (5 bases). V was clipped by 2 bases and J by 3 bases, with 8 bases between them. The CDR3 is made up of 14 amino acids. Germline V gene sequence: CDR1 LNHNV, CDR2 YYDKDF (reference sequence). CDR3 loop: CATSRQGLNQPQHF. The DNA of the CDR3 is TGTGCCACCAGCAGACAGGGCCTCAATCAGCCCCAGCATTTT.

The chain employs TRBV3-1 (or the pseudogene TRBV3-2) and TRBJ1-2, with D uncertain. Germline CDR1 and CDR2: LGHDT and YNNKEL (reference sequence). V lost 1 base, J lost 7 bases, and 4 bases lay in between. This CDR3 comprises 11 residues. CDR3 DNA: TGTGCCAGCAGCCAAGCGGGTGGCTACACCTTC. Translating gives CASSQAGGYTF.

This chain connects TRBV7-9 to TRBJ2-1, with 9 bases aligning to TRBD2. Unmatched junction bases numbered 10, after V lost 11 bases and J lost 8 bases. This CDR3 is built from 13 residues. CDR1 SEHNR and CDR2 FQNEAQ come from the germline V gene (reference sequence). The CDR3 DNA is TGTGCCTCCGGGCTAGCGGGGTCGGATGAGCAGTTCTTC. The encoded protein is CASGLAGSDEQFF.

V usage is TRBV4-2 and J usage is TRBJ1-2; TRBD1 agrees at 7 bases. Germline V gene lookup returns CDR1 LGHNA and CDR2 YNFKEQ. J lost 7 bases, V lost 0 bases, and 5 bases had no gene match. This CDR3 is built from 14 residues. The CDR3 region is CASSQDRTGVGYTF. CDR3 DNA: TGTGCCAGCAGCCAAGATCGCACAGGGGTTGGCTACACCTTC.

The genes are TRBV28 and TRBJ2-4, with 7 positions matching TRBD1. In germline, CDR1 is MDHEN, CDR2 SYDVKM. The CDR3 is 15 amino acids. The J segment lost 6 bases and the V segment lost 2 bases, leaving 7 bases of the junction unmatched. CDR3 bases: TGTGCCAGCAGTTTAGCCGGGACAGCCCGAAACATTCAGTACTTC. This translates into CASSLAGTARNIQYF.

In its sample, this clone was seen many times. The chain uses TRBV28 and TRBJ1-1; a possible D gene is TRBD1 (5 bases). The CDR3 covers 16 residues. V was trimmed by 7 bases and J by 2 bases, leaving 20 bases between them. Germline V lookup: CDR1 MDHEN, CDR2 SYDVKM. In DNA, the CDR3 is TGTGCCAGCACCCCGTTTGGGGCGAGGGGTAACACTGAAGCTTTCTTT. Its translation is CASTPFGARGNTEAFF. Supplemented by reference TRBV28 and TRBJ1-1, the full variable domain reads DVKVTQSSRYLVKRTGEKVFLECVQDMDHENMFWYRQDPGLGLRLIYFSYDVKMKEKGDIPEGYSVSREKKERFSLILESASTNQTSMYLCASTPFGARGNTEAFFGQGTRLTVV.

The CDR3 reads CASSLGFRNSPLHF. In DNA, the CDR3 is TGTGCCAGCAGCTTAGGGTTCCGTAATTCACCCCTCCACTTT. The chain links TRBV7-2 to TRBJ1-6, with D hard to call. This CDR3 is 14 amino acids long. Trimming cost V 1 base and J 6 bases, with 7 bases left between them. Per the germline V gene, CDR1 is SGHTA and CDR2 is FQGNSA.

The table lists this clone with a count of one. This chain's CDR3 is CASSPLLDSRLGTQYF. The DNA for the CDR3 is TGTGCCAGCTCACCACTCTTGGACAGTCGCCTAGGGACCCAGTACTTC. The chain links TRBV18 to TRBJ2-5; a weak D match, TRBD1 (6 bases). Germline V lookup: CDR1 KGHSH, CDR2 LQKENI. Between the trimmed V and J ends, which lost 1 base and 7 bases, there was a span of 19 bases. The CDR3 is 16 residues long.

The CDR3 loop is CSHQSGEGTQYF. The CDR3 nucleotides read TGCAGCCACCAGTCAGGGGAGGGGACCCAGTACTTC. This chain uses TRBV29-1 with TRBJ2-5; D may be TRBD2 (7 bases). V was trimmed by 8 bases and J by 7 bases, leaving 17 bases between them. The CDR3 totals 12 residues. The germline V gene encodes CDR1 SQVTM and CDR2 ANQGSEA.

The CDR3 protein is CASSKIGQGTVRTEKLFF. The CDR3 DNA follows: TGTGCCAGCAGCAAAATCGGACAGGGGACGGTCAGGACTGAAAAACTGTTTTTT. The chain is built from TRBV27 and TRBJ1-4, with 9 bases fitting TRBD1. The CDR3 runs 18 residues. From germline, CDR1 is MNHEY and CDR2 SMNVEV (reference sequence). Trimming at V came to 6 bases and at J to 7 bases, leaving 18 bases not matched to a gene.

The chain joins TRBV11-3 to TRBJ2-1, with D unresolved. V was shortened by 5 bases and J by 2 bases, with 7 bases between the two germline ends. There are 13 residues in the CDR3. Germline V gene sequence: CDR1 SGHNT, CDR2 YENEEA. In DNA form, the CDR3 reads TGTGCCAGCAGCCAGAGGCCCTACAATGAGCAGTTCTTC. Amino acid sequence: CASSQRPYNEQFF.

This chain uses TRBV27 with TRBJ1-4, with D unclear. Germline V gene data show CDR1 as MNHEY and CDR2 as SMNVEV (reference sequence). The CDR3 loop spans 13 amino acids. Trimming stripped 2 bases from V and 8 bases from J, with 9 bases between. CDR3 sequence: CASSLEVGEKLFF. Here the CDR3 DNA reads TGTGCCAGCAGTTTAGAGGTGGGAGAAAAACTGTTTTTT.

This sequence joins TRBV13 and TRBJ1-6; 10 positions match TRBD1. The CDR3 runs 14 residues. Germline V gives CDR1 PRHDT, CDR2 FYEKMQ (reference sequence). Trimming cost V 4 bases and J 9 bases; bases outside gene matches: 3. The CDR3 loop reads CASSSDRGSSPLHF. Written as DNA, the CDR3 is TGTGCCAGCAGCTCGGACAGGGGGAGTTCACCCCTCCACTTT.

The chain has TRBV9 and TRBJ2-3, with 7 bases lining up with TRBD1. Trimming took 0 bases from V and 7 from J; bases not matched to a gene: 8. Germline V gene data show CDR1 as SGDLS and CDR2 as YYNGEE. The CDR3 totals 15 residues. The CDR3 spells CASSVVAGGMNTQYF. The CDR3 DNA reads as TGTGCCAGCAGCGTAGTTGCAGGGGGTATGAATACGCAGTATTTT.